The rows below give T cell receptor beta chains drawn from one sample of a study of blood T cell repertoires in COVID-19. Only in-frame clones appear in the TCRdb table, and some are missing; sequencing was by immunoSEQ multiplex PCR. In the table there are about 130,000 clones, around 83% of which are singletons. Specimen: PBMCs or T cells enriched from blood (not recorded which). The receptors were gathered from a man aged 50 to 59 who had recovered from COVID-19. Each CDR3 is given with its conserved first and last residue. Fields, in order: CDR3 DNA, CDR3 protein, D gene, CDR3 length, clone size, V gene, J gene. The D gene is left open where the match is weak. Clone sizes are given selectively: once, few, many, or a class where the clone is expanded.

TGTGCCAGCAGCCCCCGACTAGCGGGGGGTCGAGAGACCCAGTACTTC,CASSPRLAGGRETQYF,TRBD2,16,-,TRBV7-6,TRBJ2-5
TGTGCCAGCAGCCGAGGGGGAGAGGGTAGAGCTTTCTTT,CASSRGGEGRAFF,-,13,-,TRBV3-1/TRBV3-2,TRBJ1-1
TGTGCCAGCAGTTTATCGAGAGGCCTGACCTACGAGCAGTACTTC,CASSLSRGLTYEQYF,-,15,few,TRBV27,TRBJ2-7
TGCGCCAGCAGTGATAATCCCTACAATGAGCAGTTCTTC,CASSDNPYNEQFF,-,13,-,TRBV10-1,TRBJ2-1
TGCGCCAGCAGCGCGGACAGAGGGAACTATGGCTACACCTTC,CASSADRGNYGYTF,-,14,few,TRBV5-1,TRBJ1-2
TGTGCCACCAGCAGAGCAGGGGGGAGAGGCTACACCTTC,CATSRAGGRGYTF,TRBD1,13,few,TRBV15,TRBJ1-2
TGTGCCAGCAGCAAAAGGATGGGGCAGGGGGTTGGCTATAATTCACCCCTCCACTTT,CASSKRMGQGVGYNSPLHF,-,19,-,TRBV21-1,TRBJ1-6
TGTGCCAGCAGCCTATCCGGCACAGATACGCAGTATTTT,CASSLSGTDTQYF,-,13,-,TRBV5-4,TRBJ2-3
TGTGCCAGCAGTTACGACAGGGGATACGAGCAGTACTTC,CASSYDRGYEQYF,TRBD1,13,-,TRBV6-6,TRBJ2-7
TGCGCCAGCAGCTTGGGGGACTCCCCAAGGACCGAGCAGTACTTC,CASSLGDSPRTEQYF,-,15,few,TRBV5-1,TRBJ2-7
TGTGCCAGCAGCTTAATTGCGGGGACAGATACGCAGTATTTT,CASSLIAGTDTQYF,-,14,few,TRBV7-2,TRBJ2-3
TGTGCCAGCAGCGATTACAGGGGCGCTTTCTATGGCTACACCTTC,CASSDYRGAFYGYTF,TRBD1,15,-,TRBV9,TRBJ1-2
TGTGCCAGCAGTGAAGGGGCAACAGGGAACACTGAAGCTTTCTTT,CASSEGATGNTEAFF,-,15,-,TRBV6-1,TRBJ1-1
TGTGCCAGCAGTCCTAGGGGCTCCGGGCGCCAAGAGACCCAGTACTTC,CASSPRGSGRQETQYF,-,16,-,TRBV7-2,TRBJ2-5